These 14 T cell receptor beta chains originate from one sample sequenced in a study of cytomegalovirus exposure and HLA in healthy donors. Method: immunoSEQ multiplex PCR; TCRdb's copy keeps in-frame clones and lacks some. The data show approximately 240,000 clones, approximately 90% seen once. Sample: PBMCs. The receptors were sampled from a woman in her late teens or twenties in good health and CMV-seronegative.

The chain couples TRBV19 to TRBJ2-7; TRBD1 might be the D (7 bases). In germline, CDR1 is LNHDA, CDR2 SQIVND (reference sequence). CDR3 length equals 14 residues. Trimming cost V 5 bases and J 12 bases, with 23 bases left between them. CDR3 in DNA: TGTGCCAGTAGTCCGGAGGGACAGAGACTACGTAGGTACTTC. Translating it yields CASSPEGQRLRRYF. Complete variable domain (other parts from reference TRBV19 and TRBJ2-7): DGGITQSPKYLFRKEGQNVTLSCEQNLNHDAMYWYRQDPGQGLRLIYYSQIVNDFQKGDIAEGYSVSREKKESFPLTVTSAQKNPTAFYLCASSPEGQRLRRYFGPGTRLTVT.

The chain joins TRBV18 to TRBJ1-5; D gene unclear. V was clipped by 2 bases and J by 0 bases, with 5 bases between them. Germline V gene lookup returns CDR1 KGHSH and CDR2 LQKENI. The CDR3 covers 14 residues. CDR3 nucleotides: TGTGCCAGCTCACCAGTACATAGCAATCAGCCCCAGCATTTT. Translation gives CASSPVHSNQPQHF.

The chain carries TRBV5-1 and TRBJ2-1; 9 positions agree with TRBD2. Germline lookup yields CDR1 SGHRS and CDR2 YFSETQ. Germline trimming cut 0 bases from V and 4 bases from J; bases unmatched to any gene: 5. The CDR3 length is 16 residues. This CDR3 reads CASSLDLTSGYNEQFF. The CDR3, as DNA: TGCGCCAGCAGCTTGGATTTGACTAGCGGATACAATGAGCAGTTCTTC.

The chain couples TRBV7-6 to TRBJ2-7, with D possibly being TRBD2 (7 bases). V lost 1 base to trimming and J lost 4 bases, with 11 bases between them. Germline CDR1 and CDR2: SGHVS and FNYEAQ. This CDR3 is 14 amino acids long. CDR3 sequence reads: CASSLGGGGYEQYF. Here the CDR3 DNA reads TGTGCCAGCAGCTTAGGAGGGGGGGGATACGAGCAGTACTTC.

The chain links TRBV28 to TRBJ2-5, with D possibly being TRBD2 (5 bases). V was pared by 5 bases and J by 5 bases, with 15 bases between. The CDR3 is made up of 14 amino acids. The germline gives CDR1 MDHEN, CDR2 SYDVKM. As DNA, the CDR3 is TGTGCCAGCAGTCTTCAGGACTGGTTGGAGACCCAGTACTTC. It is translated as CASSLQDWLETQYF.

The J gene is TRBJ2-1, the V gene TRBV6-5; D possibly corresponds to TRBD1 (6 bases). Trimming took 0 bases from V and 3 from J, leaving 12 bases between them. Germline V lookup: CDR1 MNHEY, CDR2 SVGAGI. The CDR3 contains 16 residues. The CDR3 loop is CASSYSGQLSYNEQFF. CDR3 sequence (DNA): TGTGCCAGCAGTTACTCTGGACAGCTAAGCTACAATGAGCAGTTCTTC.

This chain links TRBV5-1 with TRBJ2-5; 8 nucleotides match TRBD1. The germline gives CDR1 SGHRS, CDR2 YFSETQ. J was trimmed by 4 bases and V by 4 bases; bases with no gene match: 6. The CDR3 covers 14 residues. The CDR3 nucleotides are TGCGCCAGCAGCATAACAGGGGGTCCAGAGACCCAGTACTTC. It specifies CASSITGGPETQYF. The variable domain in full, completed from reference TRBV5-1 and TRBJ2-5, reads KAGVTQTPRYLIKTRGQQVTLSCSPISGHRSVSWYQQTPGQGLQFLFEYFSETQRNKGNFPGRFSGRQFSNSRSEMNVSTLELGDSALYLCASSITGGPETQYFGPGTRLLVL.

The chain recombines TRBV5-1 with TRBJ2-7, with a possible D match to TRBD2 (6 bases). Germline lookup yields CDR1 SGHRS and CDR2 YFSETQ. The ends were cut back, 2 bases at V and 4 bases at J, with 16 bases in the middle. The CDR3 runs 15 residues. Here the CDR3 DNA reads TGCGCCAGCAGCTTCTCTCTTAGCGGAGAATACGAGCAGTACTTC. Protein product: CASSFSLSGEYEQYF.

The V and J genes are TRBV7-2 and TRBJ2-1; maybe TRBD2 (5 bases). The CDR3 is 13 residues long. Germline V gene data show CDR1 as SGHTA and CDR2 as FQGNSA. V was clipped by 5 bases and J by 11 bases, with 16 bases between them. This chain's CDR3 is CASSITSKNKQFF. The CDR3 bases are TGTGCCAGCAGCATTACTAGTAAGAACAAGCAGTTCTTC.

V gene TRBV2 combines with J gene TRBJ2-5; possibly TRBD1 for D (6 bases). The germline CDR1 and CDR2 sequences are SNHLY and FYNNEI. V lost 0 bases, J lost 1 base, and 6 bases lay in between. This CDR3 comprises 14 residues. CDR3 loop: CASSEADSQETQYF. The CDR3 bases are TGTGCCAGCAGTGAAGCGGACAGCCAAGAGACCCAGTACTTC.

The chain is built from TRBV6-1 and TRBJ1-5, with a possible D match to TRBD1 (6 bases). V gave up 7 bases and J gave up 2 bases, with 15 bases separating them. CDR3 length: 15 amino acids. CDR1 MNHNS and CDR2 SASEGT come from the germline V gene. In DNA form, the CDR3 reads TGTGCCAGCAAACGAGGACAGAGTGGCAATCAGCCCCAGCATTTT. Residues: CASKRGQSGNQPQHF.

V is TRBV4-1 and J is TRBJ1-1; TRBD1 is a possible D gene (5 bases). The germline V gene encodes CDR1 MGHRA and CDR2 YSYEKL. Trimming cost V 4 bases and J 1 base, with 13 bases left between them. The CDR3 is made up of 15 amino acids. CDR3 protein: CASSLRQLANTEAFF. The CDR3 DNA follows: TGCGCCAGCAGCCTCAGACAGCTGGCGAACACTGAAGCTTTCTTT.

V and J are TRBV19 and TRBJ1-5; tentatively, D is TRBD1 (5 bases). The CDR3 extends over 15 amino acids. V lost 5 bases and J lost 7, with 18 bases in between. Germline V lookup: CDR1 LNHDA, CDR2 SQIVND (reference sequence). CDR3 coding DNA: TGTGCCAGTAGTCTAGGGACTTCTGGAGGGCAGCCCCAGCATTTT. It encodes CASSLGTSGGQPQHF. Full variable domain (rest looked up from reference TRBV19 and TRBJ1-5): DGGITQSPKYLFRKEGQNVTLSCEQNLNHDAMYWYRQDPGQGLRLIYYSQIVNDFQKGDIAEGYSVSREKKESFPLTVTSAQKNPTAFYLCASSLGTSGGQPQHFGDGTRLSIL.

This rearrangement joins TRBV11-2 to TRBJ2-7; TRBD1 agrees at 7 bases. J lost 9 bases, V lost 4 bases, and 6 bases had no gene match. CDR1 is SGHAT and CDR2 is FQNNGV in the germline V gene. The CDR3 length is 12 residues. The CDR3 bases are TGTGCCAGCAGCTCTGACAGGGTGGTGCAGTACTTC. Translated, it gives CASSSDRVVQYF.